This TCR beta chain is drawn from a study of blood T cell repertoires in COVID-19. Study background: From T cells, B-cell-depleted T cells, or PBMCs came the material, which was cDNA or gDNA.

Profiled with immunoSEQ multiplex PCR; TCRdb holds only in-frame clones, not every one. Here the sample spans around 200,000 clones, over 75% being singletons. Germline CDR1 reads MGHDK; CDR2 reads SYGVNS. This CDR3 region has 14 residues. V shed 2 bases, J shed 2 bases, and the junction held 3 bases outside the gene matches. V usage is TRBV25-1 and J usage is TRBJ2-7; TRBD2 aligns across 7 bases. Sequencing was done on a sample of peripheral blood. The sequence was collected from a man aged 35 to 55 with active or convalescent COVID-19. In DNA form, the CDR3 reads TGTGCCAGCAGTGAAGGGGGGGAGGCCTACGAGCAGTACTTC. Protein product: CASSEGGEAYEQYF.